The T cell receptor beta chain under discussion was sequenced for a study of radiation and T cells in renal cell carcinoma. Whole-study context: Nephrectomy followed 15 Gy stereotactic body radiation by 4 weeks.

The sample's time point: blood 2 weeks post-SBRT. This sample's treatment: 15 Gy SBRT to primary tumor, nephrectomy 4 weeks later. The tumor was a clear cell renal cell carcinoma. Study-level points and caveats: In blood, top tumor clones expanded by 2 weeks, shrinking by 4. Baseline intratumoral clonotype presence is unknown without pretreatment biopsies.

As concerns this clone: Its antigen is not identified.

CDR1 SNHLY and CDR2 FYNNEI come from the germline V gene. This CDR3 comprises 18 residues. The germline V and J ends were trimmed by 2 bases and 0 bases, with 17 bases remaining between them. Here immunoSEQ multiplex PCR was the method, and the copy in TCRdb shows in-frame clones only, minus some. This table has about 130,000 clones, more than 75% appearing once. The TCR sequence derives from a woman between 65 and 79 years old with renal cell carcinoma. The chain employs TRBV2 and TRBJ2-1; D remains unclear. Source: blood, taken from a patient whose treatment included radiotherapy and nephrectomy. CDR3 sequence reads: CASSEPLGRSSSYNEQFF. Here the CDR3 DNA reads TGTGCCAGCAGTGAACCGCTCGGGCGGTCGAGCTCCTACAATGAGCAGTTCTTC.